The text below deals with one TCR beta chain. This entry comes from a study of shared clonotypes between healthy human individuals. The CDR3 is made up of 14 amino acids. Between the trimmed V and J ends, which lost 2 bases and 4 bases, there was a span of 12 bases. Looked up from germline, CDR1 is MNHNS and CDR2 is SASEGT. Naive CD8 populations comprised CD45RO-negative cells positively selected for CCR7, excluding terminally differentiated effector memory CD45RA+ cells. Repertoires were generated with immunoSEQ multiplex PCR, while TCRdb's copy carries only in-frame clones and drops some. The sample contains more than 600,000 clones, 90% to 95% of which appear only once.

Material for sequencing was naive CD8+ T cells sorted from blood. The TCR was taken from a young man in good health. This rearrangement joins TRBV6-1 to TRBJ2-7, with a possible D match to TRBD1 (6 bases). The CDR3 DNA is TGTGCCAGCAGTGAAACAGGGCCAACATACGAGCAGTACTTC. Protein sequence: CASSETGPTYEQYF.